These 15 T cell receptor beta chains originate from one sample sequenced in a study of T cells in Graves' hyperthyroidism and ophthalmopathy. RNA transcripts gave rise to amplified TCR beta CDR3 regions. An initial round of RT-PCR targeting the TCR CDR3 relied on the HTBI primer set. TCRdb redid the calling of the multiplex PCR reads with MiXCR, one entry per CDR3 protein. Altogether 300,000 to 450,000 distinct CDR3 sequences are present, 15% to 17% being singletons, with the ten largest covering 28%. The sample consisted of blood. The receptors derive from a woman aged 18-35 years with Graves' hyperthyroidism that later progressed to Graves' ophthalmopathy.

This clonotype has ten or more counts. V gene TRBV7-2 combines with J gene TRBJ1-3; a weak D match, TRBD1 (5 bases). Germline V lookup: CDR1 SGHTA, CDR2 FQGNSA. The CDR3 extends over 16 amino acids. Trimming cost V 5 bases and J 1 base, with 15 bases left between them. CDR3 in DNA: TGTGCCAGCAGCCTCCGGGACGGAGGATCTGGAAACACCATATATTTT. This gives the protein CASSLRDGGSGNTIYF. Looking up the rest from reference TRBV7-2 and TRBJ1-3 gives the full variable domain: GAGVSQSPSNKVTEKGKDVELRCDPISGHTALYWYRQSLGQGLEFLIYFQGNSAPDKSGLPSDRFSAERTGGSVSTLTIQRTQQEDSAVYLCASSLRDGGSGNTIYFGEGSWLTVV.

This rearrangement joins TRBV20-1 to TRBJ2-5, with 14 bases that match TRBD2. Looked up from germline, CDR1 is DFQATT and CDR2 is SNEGSKA (reference sequence). Unmatched junction bases numbered 17, after V lost 6 bases and J lost 5 bases. The CDR3 is 18 residues long. This chain's CDR3 is CSAPDSRLAGGPAETQYF. The CDR3 coding sequence is TGCAGTGCACCGGACAGTAGACTAGCGGGAGGGCCTGCGGAGACCCAGTACTTC.

This clonotype appeared many times. The rearrangement joins TRBV28 to TRBJ1-3, with D tentatively TRBD1 (5 bases). Per the germline V gene, CDR1 is MDHEN and CDR2 is SYDVKM. There are 16 residues in the CDR3. V was cut by 3 bases and J by 2 bases, with 14 bases left in between. This chain's CDR3 is CASSFLQGRTGNTIYF. CDR3 nucleotides: TGTGCCAGCAGTTTTCTCCAGGGTCGGACTGGAAACACCATATATTTT.

This clonotype was observed a few times. The chain recombines TRBV5-1 with TRBJ2-7; 8 bases agree with TRBD1. J gave up 3 bases and V 0 bases, and 5 bases lay outside the gene matches. The length of the CDR3 is 15 residues. Germline-derived CDR1 and CDR2 are SGHRS and YFSETQ. The CDR3: CASSLVTGGGYEQYF. Written as DNA, the CDR3 is TGCGCCAGCAGCTTGGTAACAGGGGGAGGCTACGAGCAGTACTTC.

This clonotype was counted many times. The chain employs TRBV28 and TRBJ1-6; D remains unclear. With 6 bases removed from V and 9 bases from J, the gap between germline ends came to 18 bases. Germline V gene sequence: CDR1 MDHEN, CDR2 SYDVKM. The CDR3 totals 15 residues. The CDR3 reads CASRTPAVGSSPLHF. The CDR3 DNA reads as TGTGCCAGCAGAACTCCAGCTGTGGGTAGTTCACCCCTCCACTTT.

V and J are TRBV6-5 and TRBJ1-5; D not resolved. The CDR3 covers 14 residues. V shed 0 bases and J shed 8 bases, with 11 bases lying between them. Germline CDR1 and CDR2: MNHEY and SVGAGI. The CDR3 loop reads CASSYSTTSKPQHF. CDR3 coding DNA: TGTGCCAGCAGTTACTCGACCACTTCGAAGCCCCAGCATTTT.

This clonotype has ten or more counts. The chain couples TRBV19 to TRBJ1-2; D ambiguous. V lost 1 base to trimming and J lost 2 bases, with 5 bases between them. Germline V gene lookup returns CDR1 LNHDA and CDR2 SQIVND (reference sequence). The CDR3 spans 13 residues. DNA for the CDR3: TGTGCCAGTAGTATAGTGGCCAACTATGGCTACACCTTC. Amino acids: CASSIVANYGYTF.

Notes on this clonotype: A junction end diverges from the germline sequence, so it may reflect a read error. The chain has TRBV11-1 and TRBJ2-7, with 7 bases lining up with TRBD1. This CDR3 contains 15 residues. Germline CDR1 reads SGHAT; CDR2 reads FQDESV (reference sequence). The CDR3 region has the DNA TGTGCCAACAGCTTAATGGGGACAGTCTCCTACGAGCAGTACTTC. This translates into CANSLMGTVSYEQYF.

This clonotype was picked up a small number of times. This chain uses TRBV5-1 with TRBJ2-1; D may correspond to TRBD1 or TRBD2 (5 bases each). This CDR3 is built from 16 residues. CDR1 is SGHRS and CDR2 is YFSETQ in the germline V gene. V was clipped by 4 bases and J by 6 bases, with 20 bases between them. CDR3 bases: TGCGCCAGCAGCCCCGGTATTTGGGGGAGTATCAATGAGCAGTTCTTC. Translating gives CASSPGIWGSINEQFF.

This clonotype has a count of ten or more. This chain connects TRBV7-9 to TRBJ2-1, with 13 bases matching TRBD2. The CDR3 is 19 amino acids. V lost 5 bases and J lost 0; bases outside the gene matches: 10. From germline, CDR1 is SEHNR and CDR2 FQNEAQ (reference sequence). CDR3 bases: TGTGCCAGCAGCCCCGGGACTAGCGGGACAATCTCCTCCTACAATGAGCAGTTCTTC. Translation: CASSPGTSGTISSYNEQFF. Using reference TRBV7-9 and TRBJ2-1 for the parts outside the CDR3, the full variable domain is DTGVSQNPRHKITKRGQNVTFRCDPISEHNRLYWYRQTLGQGPEFLTYFQNEAQLEKSRLLSDRFSAERPKGSFSTLEIQRTEQGDSAMYLCASSPGTSGTISSYNEQFFGPGTRLTVL.

V is TRBV30 and J is TRBJ2-3, with TRBD2 matching over 10 bases. The CDR3 has 15 amino acids. Trimming took 2 bases from V and 1 from J; bases not matched to a gene: 3. Germline assignment: CDR1 GTSNPN and CDR2 SVGIG (reference sequence). The CDR3 DNA follows: TGTGCCTGGAGTCGGACTAGCGGCCGCACAGATACGCAGTATTTT. It encodes CAWSRTSGRTDTQYF.

This rearrangement joins TRBV3-1 to TRBJ2-2, with TRBD2 matching over 7 bases. V was clipped by 0 bases and J by 13 bases; unmatched bases: 5. Germline assignment: CDR1 LGHDT and CDR2 YNNKEL (reference sequence). This CDR3 contains 13 residues. The CDR3 reads CASSQDPGLSLFF. The CDR3 nucleotides are TGTGCCAGCAGCCAAGATCCGGGACTATCGCTGTTTTTT. Variable domain in full (rest from reference TRBV3-1 and TRBJ2-2): DTAVSQTPKYLVTQMGNDKSIKCEQNLGHDTMYWYKQDSKKFLKIMFSYNNKELIINETVPNRFSPKSPDKAHLNLHINSLELGDSAVYFCASSQDPGLSLFFGEGSRLTVL.

The rearrangement uses TRBV2 and TRBJ2-4, with 7 bases matching TRBD2. Losses at the gene ends were 3 bases for V and 2 bases for J; bases not matched to a gene: 7. The CDR3 extends over 16 amino acids. Germline lookup yields CDR1 SNHLY and CDR2 FYNNEI. Here the CDR3 reads CASSETGGLSKNIQYF. The DNA for the CDR3 is TGTGCCAGCAGTGAGACGGGGGGTTTATCCAAAAACATTCAGTACTTC.

This clonotype was detected many times. This chain uses TRBV28 with TRBJ1-1; no definite D call. Trimming left V 8 bases short and J 0 bases short, with 10 bases between. The germline V gene has CDR1 MDHEN and CDR2 SYDVKM. The CDR3 has 13 amino acids. CDR3 nucleotides: TGTGCCAGCCGAAATGAGATGAACACTGAAGCTTTCTTT. Translation: CASRNEMNTEAFF.

This clonotype appeared many times. V usage is TRBV12-3 or TRBV12-4 and J usage is TRBJ2-1; 9 bases are a match to TRBD1. The ends lost 4 bases at V and 10 bases at J; junction bases unmatched: 5. The CDR3 consists of 13 residues. The CDR3 is CASSSPGQGEQFF. CDR3 bases: TGTGCCAGCAGTTCTCCCGGACAGGGGGAGCAGTTCTTC.